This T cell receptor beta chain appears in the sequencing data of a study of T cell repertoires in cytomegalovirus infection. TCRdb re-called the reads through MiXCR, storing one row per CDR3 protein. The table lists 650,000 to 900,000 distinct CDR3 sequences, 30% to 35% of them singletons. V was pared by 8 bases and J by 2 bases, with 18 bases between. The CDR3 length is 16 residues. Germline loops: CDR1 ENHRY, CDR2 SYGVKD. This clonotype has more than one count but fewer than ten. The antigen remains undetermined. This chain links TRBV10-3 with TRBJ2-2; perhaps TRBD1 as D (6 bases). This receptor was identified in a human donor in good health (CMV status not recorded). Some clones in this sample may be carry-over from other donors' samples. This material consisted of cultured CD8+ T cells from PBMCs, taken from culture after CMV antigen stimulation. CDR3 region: CAILYGTGPNTGELFF. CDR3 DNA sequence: TGTGCCATCCTTTACGGAACAGGGCCCAACACCGGGGAGCTGTTTTTT.